Presented here are 27 T cell receptor beta chains from one specimen sequenced in a study of blood T cell repertoires in COVID-19. The assay was immunoSEQ multiplex PCR, and TCRdb's table has in-frame clones only and misses some. The sample consists of 250,000 or so clones, around nine tenths of them appearing once. The sequenced material came from peripheral blood. The receptors stem from a woman aged 40 to 50 who had recovered from COVID-19.

CDR3 in amino acids: CAWTGLVYNEQFF. The CDR3 DNA follows: TGTGCCTGGACGGGACTCGTCTACAATGAGCAGTTCTTC. V usage is TRBV30 and J usage is TRBJ2-1, with a weak D call TRBD2 (6 bases). V was shortened by 4 bases and J by 3 bases, with 10 bases between the two germline ends. The CDR3 sequence is 13 residues long. Looked up from germline, CDR1 is GTSNPN and CDR2 is SVGIG (reference sequence).

The chain carries TRBV14 and TRBJ2-7; 11 bases are shared with TRBD2. Per germline, CDR1 SGHDN and CDR2 FVKESK. Losses at the gene ends were 3 bases for V and 2 bases for J; bases not matched to a gene: 3. The CDR3 runs 15 residues. The CDR3 DNA reads TGTGCCAGCAGCCATTTAGCGGGAGGGACCTACGAGCAGTACTTC. Its protein is CASSHLAGGTYEQYF.

The chain links TRBV29-1 to TRBJ2-3; D is possibly TRBD2 (6 bases). V was trimmed by 2 bases and J by 2 bases, leaving 11 bases between them. Germline V CDR1 and CDR2: SQVTM, ANQGSEA. The CDR3 contains 14 residues. The CDR3 bases are TGCAGCGTTGAAATGGGGGAGGTCACAGATACGCAGTATTTT. Protein product: CSVEMGEVTDTQYF.

The chain couples TRBV11-2 to TRBJ2-7; D is possibly TRBD2 (6 bases). CDR3 length equals 13 residues. The V and J ends lost 4 bases and 5 bases respectively, with 12 bases between them. The germline CDR1 and CDR2 sequences are SGHAT and FQNNGV. The CDR3 bases are TGTGCCAGCAGCTCTCCTGTAGCGGACGAGCAGTACTTC. It yields the protein CASSSPVADEQYF.

V and J are TRBV27 and TRBJ1-2; D may be TRBD1 (5 bases). CDR3 length: 17 amino acids. The ends were cut back, 2 bases at V and 4 bases at J, with 20 bases in the middle. Germline CDR1 MNHEY, CDR2 SMNVEV (reference sequence). CDR3 bases: TGTGCCAGCAGTTTAGGCTGGCGTGGTTTCAGGGCCTATGGCTACACCTTC. Translating it yields CASSLGWRGFRAYGYTF.

This rearrangement joins TRBV27 to TRBJ2-2; 7 positions agree with TRBD1. This CDR3 region has 14 residues. Germline CDR1 reads MNHEY; CDR2 reads SMNVEV (reference sequence). The V segment lost 3 bases and the J segment 10 bases; nucleotides outside the gene matches: 8. CDR3 in DNA: TGTGCCAGCAGTTTTGGTAGGGGGCAGGAGGAGCTGTTTTTT. Its protein is CASSFGRGQEELFF.

The V call is TRBV3-1 (or the pseudogene TRBV3-2), the J call TRBJ1-4; D may be TRBD1 (5 bases). The CDR3 runs 14 residues. Germline V CDR1 and CDR2: LGHDT, YNNKEL (reference sequence). The germline V and J ends were trimmed by 4 bases and 4 bases, with 10 bases remaining between them. CDR3 in DNA: TGTGCCAGCAGCCCCCGACAGCTTAATGAAAAACTGTTTTTT. Its translation: CASSPRQLNEKLFF.

The rearrangement links TRBV14 to TRBJ2-3; 10 nucleotides line up with TRBD1. The CDR3 extends over 18 amino acids. Per germline, CDR1 SGHDN and CDR2 FVKESK. Trimming removed 4 bases from V and 4 bases from J; junction bases left unmatched: 14. The CDR3 DNA is TGTGCCAGCAGCCGTAGGAGACAGGGGGCCTTCGGCGCAGATACGCAGTATTTT. It is translated as CASSRRRQGAFGADTQYF.

The chain joins TRBV19 to TRBJ1-1; D remains unclear. V gave up 1 base and J gave up 1 base, with 10 bases separating them. CDR1 is LNHDA and CDR2 is SQIVND in the germline V gene (reference sequence). The CDR3 is 15 residues long. CDR3 DNA: TGTGCCAGTAGTATAGGTTACACCCAGAACACTGAAGCTTTCTTT. Residues: CASSIGYTQNTEAFF.

The chain couples TRBV7-2 to TRBJ2-7, with 7 bases matching TRBD2. J was trimmed by 2 bases and V by 5 bases; bases with no gene match: 3. CDR1 SGHTA and CDR2 FQGNSA come from the germline V gene. The CDR3 runs 13 residues. The CDR3: CASSGREAYEQYF. The CDR3 DNA is TGTGCCAGCAGCGGGAGGGAGGCCTACGAGCAGTACTTC. The complete variable domain, with remaining parts taken from reference TRBV7-2 and TRBJ2-7, reads GAGVSQSPSNKVTEKGKDVELRCDPISGHTALYWYRQSLGQGLEFLIYFQGNSAPDKSGLPSDRFSAERTGGSVSTLTIQRTQQEDSAVYLCASSGREAYEQYFGPGTRLTVT.

The rearrangement links TRBV10-2 to TRBJ1-5; TRBD1 agrees at 7 bases. Germline V gene data show CDR1 as WSHSY and CDR2 as SAAADI. The CDR3 runs 14 residues. V shed 6 bases, J shed 3 bases, and the junction held 5 bases outside the gene matches. The CDR3 nucleotides are TGCGCCAGCAGCTTGACAGGGAACAATCAGCCCCAGCATTTT. Its translation is CASSLTGNNQPQHF.

The chain links TRBV5-1 to TRBJ2-3; 7 bases line up with TRBD1. The J segment lost 4 bases and the V segment lost 0 bases, leaving 17 bases of the junction unmatched. CDR1 and CDR2 (germline): SGHRS, YFSETQ. The CDR3 spans 19 residues. This chain's CDR3 is CASSLANERDSLSPDTQYF. The CDR3 region has the DNA TGCGCCAGCAGCTTGGCCAACGAACGGGACAGCTTAAGCCCAGATACGCAGTATTTT.

This rearrangement joins TRBV6-5 to TRBJ2-3, with D hard to call. The CDR3 runs 13 residues. Trimming removed 8 bases from V and 0 bases from J, with 9 bases in between. The germline CDR1 and CDR2 sequences are MNHEY and SVGAGI. CDR3 region: CASPASSTDTQYF. For the CDR3, the DNA is TGTGCCAGCCCAGCGTCTAGCACAGATACGCAGTATTTT.

V gene TRBV10-3 combines with J gene TRBJ1-5; a possible D gene is TRBD1 (6 bases). The CDR3 is made up of 13 amino acids. Trimming cost V 7 bases and J 7 bases, with 14 bases left between them. Germline V gene lookup returns CDR1 ENHRY and CDR2 SYGVKD. The CDR3 coding sequence is TGTGCCATCAAGGGGGACCCAGGACAGCCCCAGCATTTT. This sequence encodes CAIKGDPGQPQHF.

The chain links TRBV11-3 to TRBJ2-2; no clear D. The CDR3 extends over 15 amino acids. V lost 1 base to trimming and J lost 4 bases, with 10 bases between them. The germline V gene has CDR1 SGHNT and CDR2 YENEEA. CDR3 sequence: CASSLGHVSTGELFF. CDR3 coding DNA: TGTGCCAGCAGCTTAGGACATGTGAGCACCGGGGAGCTGTTTTTT.

The chain uses TRBV2 and TRBJ2-4; TRBD2 agrees at 9 bases. The junction had 5 bases not matched to a gene; V was cut back by 8 bases and J by 0 bases. Germline V lookup: CDR1 SNHLY, CDR2 FYNNEI. The CDR3 runs 15 residues. CDR3 amino acids: CASLAGRGAKNIQYF. CDR3 DNA sequence: TGTGCCAGCCTAGCGGGACGGGGAGCCAAAAACATTCAGTACTTC.

The count of this clone is one. J is TRBJ2-1 and V is TRBV7-9, with unresolved D. The germline V gene encodes CDR1 SEHNR and CDR2 FQNEAQ (reference sequence). The CDR3 extends over 13 amino acids. V was shortened by 7 bases and J by 4 bases, with 11 bases between the two germline ends. The CDR3: CASTPSRYNEQFF. CDR3 nucleotide sequence: TGTGCCAGCACCCCGAGTCGGTACAATGAGCAGTTCTTC.

V gene TRBV10-3 combines with J gene TRBJ2-7, with D hard to call. Looked up from germline, CDR1 is ENHRY and CDR2 is SYGVKD. CDR3 size: 15 residues. Trimming left V 0 bases short and J 3 bases short, with 12 bases between. CDR3 residues: CAISESTVRNYEQYF. Here the CDR3 DNA reads TGTGCCATCAGTGAGTCTACAGTTCGTAACTACGAGCAGTACTTC.

This clone was observed once. The CDR3, as DNA: TGTGCCAGCGGGACTAGAGATACGCAGTATTTT. It codes for CASGTRDTQYF. The chain has TRBV28 and TRBJ2-3, with TRBD2 matching 8 bases. Germline V gene data show CDR1 as MDHEN and CDR2 as SYDVKM. Trimming took 8 bases from V and 5 from J; bases not matched to a gene: 0. The CDR3 covers 11 residues.

In its sample, this clone was seen once. The V and J genes are TRBV2 and TRBJ2-2, with a weak D call TRBD1 (5 bases). V was clipped by 6 bases and J by 6 bases, with 11 bases between them. There are 13 residues in the CDR3. The germline CDR1 and CDR2 sequences are SNHLY and FYNNEI. The CDR3 is CASRDQGAGELFF. The CDR3 coding sequence is TGTGCCAGCAGGGATCAGGGTGCCGGGGAGCTGTTTTTT.

J is TRBJ2-1 and V is TRBV7-9; 9 positions match TRBD2. The germline CDR1 and CDR2 sequences are SEHNR and FQNEAQ (reference sequence). The V segment lost 5 bases and the J segment 0 bases; nucleotides outside the gene matches: 5. The CDR3 totals 16 residues. CDR3 sequence reads: CASSGAGGSSYNEQFF. CDR3 DNA: TGTGCCAGCAGCGGAGCGGGAGGTAGCTCCTACAATGAGCAGTTCTTC. Full variable domain (rest looked up from reference TRBV7-9 and TRBJ2-1): DTGVSQNPRHKITKRGQNVTFRCDPISEHNRLYWYRQTLGQGPEFLTYFQNEAQLEKSRLLSDRFSAERPKGSFSTLEIQRTEQGDSAMYLCASSGAGGSSYNEQFFGPGTRLTVL.

This chain uses TRBV11-2 with TRBJ2-2; a possible D gene is TRBD2 (6 bases). The CDR3 is made up of 17 amino acids. Germline-derived CDR1 and CDR2 are SGHAT and FQNNGV. V was shortened by 0 bases and J by 6 bases, with 17 bases between the two germline ends. The CDR3 here is CASSLDLGLASAGELFF. The CDR3 DNA reads TGTGCCAGCAGCTTAGATTTGGGCCTTGCTAGCGCCGGGGAGCTGTTTTTT.

V usage is TRBV14 and J usage is TRBJ2-6, with TRBD2 as a possible D gene (6 bases). This CDR3 is 15 amino acids long. V was shortened by 3 bases and J by 0 bases, with 6 bases between the two germline ends. In germline, CDR1 is SGHDN, CDR2 FVKESK. CDR3 coding DNA: TGTGCCAGCAGCCACGGGGGCTCTGGGGCCAACGTCCTGACTTTC. Translated: CASSHGGSGANVLTF.

The chain has TRBV28 and TRBJ2-6; D not certain. Looked up from germline, CDR1 is MDHEN and CDR2 is SYDVKM. The CDR3 extends over 16 amino acids. The germline V and J ends were trimmed by 4 bases and 0 bases, with 10 bases remaining between them. CDR3 sequence (DNA): TGTGCCAGCAGTTCCCAGGCTTTCTCTGGGGCCAACGTCCTGACTTTC. Amino acids: CASSSQAFSGANVLTF.

The chain is built from TRBV3-1 (or the pseudogene TRBV3-2) and TRBJ2-1; 10 bases are shared with TRBD2. CDR3 length: 16 amino acids. The ends lost 5 bases at V and 9 bases at J; junction bases unmatched: 13. Germline CDR1 LGHDT, CDR2 YNNKEL (reference sequence). The CDR3 region has the DNA TGTGCCAGCAGCAAACCGAGGGAGCGGGAGGGCGGTGAGCAGTTCTTC. This codes for CASSKPREREGGEQFF.

As to this clone: Other DNA sequences in the same sample also yield this CDR3. This sequence joins TRBV7-6 and TRBJ2-7; no firm D call. V was trimmed by 2 bases and J by 4 bases, leaving 6 bases between them. Per germline, CDR1 SGHVS and CDR2 FNYEAQ. This CDR3 is built from 12 residues. Here the CDR3 reads CASSLPGYEQYF. The DNA for the CDR3 is TGTGCCAGCAGCTTACCAGGTTACGAGCAGTACTTC.

The rearrangement joins TRBV7-9 to TRBJ2-7; 13 bases fit TRBD2. The CDR3 is 17 residues long. Germline CDR1 reads SEHNR; CDR2 reads FQNEAQ (reference sequence). V shed 5 bases, J shed 7 bases, and the junction held 14 bases outside the gene matches. The CDR3 region has the DNA TGTGCCAGCAGCCTAGGACTAGCGGGAGCTGCCTCTGGGGAGCAGTACTTC. It translates to CASSLGLAGAASGEQYF.